Shown below are 13 T cell receptor beta chains from a single sample sequenced in a study of T cells after yellow fever vaccination. TCRdb recomputed calls from the 5' RACE reads with MiXCR, one row per CDR3 protein. The sample contains tens of thousands of distinct CDR3 sequences, 13% of which appear only once. The sample here was CD8+ T cells not binding an NS4B(214-222) dextramer, sorted from PBMCs, taken roughly 23 days after the first yellow fever vaccination. The receptors here all came from a man in his late teens or twenties who received the YFV17D yellow fever vaccine.

The chain is built from TRBV27 and TRBJ1-4, with a possible D match to TRBD1 (5 bases). This CDR3 region has 15 residues. V was cut by 1 base and J by 4 bases, with 10 bases left in between. The V gene's germline CDR1 is MNHEY and CDR2 SMNVEV (reference sequence). The CDR3 region is CASSLYGTFNEKLFF. The CDR3 region has the DNA TGTGCCAGCAGTTTATATGGGACGTTTAATGAAAAACTGTTTTTT.

The chain recombines TRBV6-5 with TRBJ2-2, with D tentatively TRBD2 (6 bases). The CDR3 runs 16 residues. Trimming took 1 base from V and 0 from J, leaving 9 bases between them. Germline loops: CDR1 MNHEY, CDR2 SVGAGI. CDR3 region: CASSYFGLSNTGELFF. The CDR3 DNA reads as TGTGCCAGCAGTTACTTCGGACTATCGAACACCGGGGAGCTGTTTTTT.

The chain carries TRBV6-6 and TRBJ2-3; D call uncertain. The ends were cut back, 8 bases at V and 1 base at J, with 10 bases in the middle. CDR1 and CDR2 (germline): MNHNY, SVGAGI (reference sequence). The CDR3 length is 13 residues. The CDR3 protein is CASQTPGTDTQYF. CDR3 bases: TGTGCCAGCCAAACCCCCGGCACAGATACGCAGTATTTT.

The chain employs TRBV6-2 or TRBV6-3 and TRBJ2-2; D gene ambiguous. Trimming stripped 3 bases from V and 4 bases from J, with 15 bases between. The CDR3 length is 16 residues. CDR1 is MNHEY and CDR2 is SVGEGT in the germline V gene. The CDR3 sequence: CASSYTARQITGELFF. CDR3 DNA: TGTGCCAGCAGTTATACGGCACGTCAGATCACCGGGGAGCTGTTTTTT.

This clonotype was recorded a few times. The V and J genes are TRBV15 and TRBJ2-2; D possibly uses TRBD1 or TRBD2 (6 bases each). The germline V gene has CDR1 LNHNV and CDR2 YYDKDF (reference sequence). The ends were cut back, 0 bases at V and 4 bases at J, with 12 bases in the middle. This CDR3 region has 16 residues. The CDR3 region is CATSREGGRSTGELFF. The CDR3 DNA is TGTGCCACCAGCAGAGAGGGGGGCAGGAGCACCGGGGAGCTGTTTTTT.

This clonotype appeared many times. The chain carries TRBV7-2 and TRBJ2-7; TRBD2 agrees at 7 bases. CDR1 SGHTA and CDR2 FQGNSA come from the germline V gene. CDR3 size: 15 residues. Unmatched junction bases numbered 10, after V lost 4 bases and J lost 4 bases. CDR3 in DNA: TGTGCCAGCAGCTACGAGGGCGGGGGAAATTACGAGCAGTACTTC. It specifies CASSYEGGGNYEQYF.

This chain connects TRBV29-1 to TRBJ2-1, with 15 bases fitting TRBD2. Germline trimming cut 2 bases from V and 0 bases from J; bases unmatched to any gene: 5. This CDR3 is 18 amino acids long. The germline V gene encodes CDR1 SQVTM and CDR2 ANQGSEA. The CDR3 DNA sequence: TGCAGCGTTGAAAAGGGACTAGCGGGGGGCAGCTCCTACAATGAGCAGTTCTTC. Translation: CSVEKGLAGGSSYNEQFF.

CDR3 in DNA: TGTGCCAGCAGTACAGGGGGTGAAGGCTACACCTTC. Amino acid sequence: CASSTGGEGYTF. The V gene is TRBV12-3 or TRBV12-4, the J gene TRBJ1-2; 8 bases are shared with TRBD1. J was trimmed by 8 bases and V by 5 bases; bases with no gene match: 4. The CDR3 contains 12 residues.

This clonotype was picked up many times. The chain couples TRBV5-1 to TRBJ2-1; 11 bases match TRBD2. The CDR3 covers 14 residues. V shed 7 bases, J shed 9 bases, and the junction held 9 bases outside the gene matches. Germline CDR1 reads SGHRS; CDR2 reads YFSETQ. DNA of the CDR3: TGCGCCAGCCTCGGTGGGACTAGCGGCCGTGAGCAGTTCTTC. It specifies CASLGGTSGREQFF.

This clonotype was found a few times. V usage is TRBV6-5 and J usage is TRBJ2-1, with a possible D match to TRBD2 (5 bases). Germline loops: CDR1 MNHEY, CDR2 SVGAGI. The CDR3 runs 13 residues. Deletions cut 2 bases from V and 6 bases from J, with 8 bases between. The CDR3 protein is CASSYVAGNEQFF. CDR3 DNA: TGTGCCAGCAGTTACGTTGCGGGCAATGAGCAGTTCTTC.

This clonotype is judged medium-sized. The V call is TRBV3-1, the J call TRBJ2-3; weak D call: TRBD1 (9 bases). CDR3 length: 22 residues. V lost 2 bases, J lost 2 bases, and 32 bases lay in between. From germline, CDR1 is LGHDT and CDR2 YNNKEL (reference sequence). The CDR3 sequence: CASSQLTWEGQGLAGSTDTQYF. For the CDR3, the DNA is TGTGCCAGCAGCCAACTAACTTGGGAGGGACAGGGCTTAGCGGGGTCCACAGATACGCAGTATTTT.

The chain has TRBV24-1 and TRBJ1-5; D is unclear. V was clipped by 4 bases and J by 5 bases, with 8 bases between them. The CDR3 spans 13 residues. Germline values: CDR1 KGHDR, CDR2 SFDVKD. CDR3 protein: CATSDFGHQPQHF. CDR3 coding DNA: TGTGCCACCAGTGACTTCGGGCATCAGCCCCAGCATTTT.

This clonotype was seen only a few times. This sequence joins TRBV3-1 and TRBJ2-2; D call uncertain. CDR3 length equals 13 residues. Germline V gene data show CDR1 as LGHDT and CDR2 as YNNKEL (reference sequence). V gave up 3 bases and J gave up 3 bases, with 5 bases separating them. CDR3 protein: CASSQVDTGELFF. The CDR3 nucleotides read TGTGCCAGCAGCCAGGTAGACACCGGGGAGCTGTTTTTT. Looking up the rest from reference TRBV3-1 and TRBJ2-2 gives the full variable domain: DTAVSQTPKYLVTQMGNDKSIKCEQNLGHDTMYWYKQDSKKFLKIMFSYNNKELIINETVPNRFSPKSPDKAHLNLHINSLELGDSAVYFCASSQVDTGELFFGEGSRLTVL.